These 16 T cell receptor beta chains were all obtained from the same sample, sequenced in a study of cytomegalovirus exposure and HLA in healthy donors. PCR was performed using 60 Vbeta and 13 Jbeta primers. Sequencing was performed with immunoSEQ multiplex PCR; in TCRdb, only in-frame clones are kept and a portion is missing. Of under 300,000 clones listed, roughly 81% are singletons. Sequenced material: PBMCs. These receptors came from a woman in her thirties or forties in good health and CMV-seropositive.

This clone appeared a single time. The genes are TRBV5-6 and TRBJ2-3; weak D call: TRBD2 (5 bases). Germline V lookup: CDR1 SGHDT, CDR2 YYEEEE. The CDR3 sequence is 15 residues long. Trimming pared 0 bases from V and 2 bases from J, leaving 10 bases between. The CDR3 DNA reads TGTGCCAGCAGCTTGGGGACTTCTCCCACAGATACGCAGTATTTT. Protein sequence: CASSLGTSPTDTQYF.

The chain combines TRBV30 with TRBJ2-7, with 15 bases that match TRBD2. The V segment lost 0 bases and the J segment 2 bases; nucleotides outside the gene matches: 8. Germline V lookup: CDR1 GTSNPN, CDR2 SVGIG (reference sequence). This CDR3 is 18 amino acids long. DNA for the CDR3: TGTGCCTGGAGTGTAATCGGACTAGCGGGAGGGCCGGCCTACGAGCAGTACTTC. Amino acid sequence: CAWSVIGLAGGPAYEQYF.

V and J are TRBV19 and TRBJ2-2; TRBD1 is a possible D gene (5 bases). Trimming removed 2 bases from V and 6 bases from J, with 13 bases in between. The CDR3 is 15 amino acids. Germline V gene lookup returns CDR1 LNHDA and CDR2 SQIVND (reference sequence). CDR3 nucleotides: TGTGCCAGTAGTATACAGGGTTGGGTAGCCGGGGAGCTGTTTTTT. Translating it yields CASSIQGWVAGELFF.

V is TRBV30 and J is TRBJ1-4; D gene ambiguous. V was clipped by 1 base and J by 7 bases, with 16 bases between them. Germline V CDR1 and CDR2: GTSNPN, SVGIG (reference sequence). The CDR3 extends over 15 amino acids. The CDR3 nucleotides read TGTGCCTGGAGTGCATCCCCGGGAGTGGGTGAAAAACTGTTTTTT. Its protein is CAWSASPGVGEKLFF.

The chain recombines TRBV9 with TRBJ2-1, with 7 bases identical to TRBD2. This CDR3 contains 14 residues. V dropped 6 bases and J dropped 8; count of bases not matched to a gene: 11. Germline CDR1 SGDLS, CDR2 YYNGEE. As DNA, the CDR3 is TGTGCCAGCACAAAACATGGGGGAGGGGATGAGCAGTTCTTC. Its translation: CASTKHGGGDEQFF. Drawing the rest from reference TRBV9 and TRBJ2-1, the complete variable domain is DSGVTQTPKHLITATGQRVTLRCSPRSGDLSVYWYQQSLDQGLQFLIQYYNGEERAKGNILERFSAQQFPDLHSELNLSSLELGDSALYFCASTKHGGGDEQFFGPGTRLTVL.

V usage is TRBV23-1 and J usage is TRBJ1-1; perhaps TRBD1 as D (6 bases). TRBV23-1 falls under the ORF class, with uncertain function. The CDR3 is 18 amino acids. V lost 4 bases and J 0 bases, leaving 21 bases between the germline ends. The CDR3 sequence: CASSPIQNKRGMNTEAFF. The CDR3, as DNA: TGCGCCAGCAGTCCGATCCAGAACAAAAGGGGGATGAACACTGAAGCTTTCTTT.

The gene calls are TRBV27 and TRBJ1-2, with TRBD1 identical over 9 bases. V lost 5 bases to trimming and J lost 8 bases; unmatched junction nucleotides: 9. The CDR3 extends over 14 amino acids. Germline V gives CDR1 MNHEY, CDR2 SMNVEV (reference sequence). The CDR3 bases are TGTGCCAGCAGTAGGGACAGGGATGATTTCGGCTACACCTTC. It yields the protein CASSRDRDDFGYTF.

The count of this clone is one. The CDR3: CASSSGTSGEQETQYF. CDR3 nucleotides: TGTGCCAGCAGCTCGGGGACTAGCGGGGAGCAAGAGACCCAGTACTTC. The rearrangement links TRBV7-2 to TRBJ2-5; 13 bases match TRBD2. The germline CDR1 and CDR2 sequences are SGHTA and FQGNSA. This CDR3 spans 16 amino acids. The V gene end was trimmed by 4 bases and the J gene end by 2 bases; junction bases not matched to a gene: 4.

The chain joins TRBV27 to TRBJ2-3; 9 bases are a match to TRBD2. The junction had 4 bases not matched to a gene; V was cut back by 5 bases and J by 4 bases. Germline CDR1 MNHEY, CDR2 SMNVEV (reference sequence). This CDR3 region has 14 residues. CDR3 in DNA: TGTGCCAGCAGTGCATTAGCGGGAGCAGATACGCAGTATTTT. This codes for CASSALAGADTQYF.

The CDR3 nucleotides are TGTGCCAGCAGTTACTCGTCCCCTCCGAGCTCCTACGAGCAGTACTTC. Translation gives CASSYSSPPSSYEQYF. This sequence joins TRBV6-5 and TRBJ2-7; D ambiguous. The germline V gene has CDR1 MNHEY and CDR2 SVGAGI. Between the trimmed V and J ends, which lost 0 bases and 0 bases, there was a span of 12 bases. The CDR3 length is 16 residues.

This chain joins TRBV4-1 and TRBJ1-1, with D tentatively TRBD1 (5 bases). Trimming stripped 0 bases from V and 4 bases from J, with 18 bases between. The germline CDR1 and CDR2 sequences are MGHRA and YSYEKL. The CDR3 extends over 17 amino acids. CDR3 loop: CASSQEDGRTQSTEAFF. The CDR3 nucleotides read TGCGCCAGCAGCCAAGAGGATGGGAGGACACAATCCACTGAAGCTTTCTTT.

The chain carries TRBV29-1 and TRBJ1-2; D uncertain. CDR1 is SQVTM and CDR2 is ANQGSEA in the germline V gene. The V end lost 4 bases, the J end lost 7 bases, and 13 bases lay between the germline ends. The length of the CDR3 is 12 residues. Here the CDR3 DNA reads TGCAGCGTTGCCCGCCTTGAGGGTGGCTACACCTTC. Protein: CSVARLEGGYTF.

V is TRBV5-1 and J is TRBJ2-3, with a possible D match to TRBD2 (5 bases). CDR1 SGHRS and CDR2 YFSETQ come from the germline V gene. This CDR3 comprises 16 residues. V lost 0 bases and J lost 3, with 14 bases in between. This CDR3 is CASSLAGVLMTDTQYF. CDR3 nucleotide sequence: TGCGCCAGCAGCTTGGCCGGGGTATTAATGACAGATACGCAGTATTTT. The variable domain in full, completed from reference TRBV5-1 and TRBJ2-3, reads KAGVTQTPRYLIKTRGQQVTLSCSPISGHRSVSWYQQTPGQGLQFLFEYFSETQRNKGNFPGRFSGRQFSNSRSEMNVSTLELGDSALYLCASSLAGVLMTDTQYFGPGTRLTVL.

This clone has only a few counts. The rearrangement uses TRBV6-5 and TRBJ2-7, with 11 bases identical to TRBD2. The germline V gene has CDR1 MNHEY and CDR2 SVGAGI. The CDR3 sequence is 15 residues long. V lost 0 bases, J lost 2 bases, and 0 bases stayed unmatched. CDR3 DNA: TGTGCCAGCAGTTACTCGACTAGCGGGGCCTACGAGCAGTACTTC. Translated, it gives CASSYSTSGAYEQYF.

The chain is built from TRBV27 and TRBJ2-2; TRBD1 might be the D (6 bases). The CDR3 totals 16 residues. The germline V gene has CDR1 MNHEY and CDR2 SMNVEV (reference sequence). Trimming removed 3 bases from V and 3 bases from J, with 14 bases in between. The CDR3 protein is CASSFRAGDYTGELFF. In DNA form, the CDR3 reads TGTGCCAGCAGTTTCCGTGCAGGGGATTACACCGGGGAGCTGTTTTTT.

The rearrangement links TRBV25-1 to TRBJ2-7; a weak D match, TRBD2 (5 bases). V was pared by 2 bases and J by 0 bases, with 8 bases between. Germline CDR1 and CDR2: MGHDK and SYGVNS. This CDR3 has 14 amino acids. The DNA for the CDR3 is TGTGCCAGCAGTGAAGGGAGATACTCCTACGAGCAGTACTTC. It encodes CASSEGRYSYEQYF.